This entry describes one TCR beta chain. The data derive from a study of blood T cell repertoires in COVID-19. Whole-study context: COVID-19 samples from acute and convalescent phases originated in the United States, Italy and Spain. Sample material is recorded as cDNA or gDNA derived from T cells, B-cell-depleted T cells, or PBMCs.

The CDR3 extends over 13 amino acids. Trimming pared 4 bases from V and 6 bases from J, leaving 12 bases between. Germline CDR1 is LGHDT and CDR2 is YNNKEL (reference sequence). In the source study's methods: Scientists estimated how many nucleated cells there were by amplifying reference gene primers. Clones were sequenced by immunoSEQ multiplex PCR, and TCRdb holds only the in-frame ones, with some missing. That table supplies the V and J calls and clone size; D and trimming were determined from the DNA. The profile covers under 150,000 clones, with approximately 90% appearing a single time and about 1.5% taken by the ten largest.

Sequencing was done on a sample of peripheral blood. The source is a human donor in a cohort sampled during active COVID-19. The chain recombines TRBV3-1 (or the pseudogene TRBV3-2) with TRBJ1-1; D unclear. The CDR3, as DNA: TGTGCCAGCAGCCCAACCCTAGGCGCTGAAGCTTTCTTT. Amino acids: CASSPTLGAEAFF.